These T cell receptor beta chains were read from a single sample in a study of blood T cell repertoires in COVID-19. TCRdb keeps only in-frame clones here, not all; method: immunoSEQ multiplex PCR. The sample includes about 64,000 clones, around 86% seen only once; the top ten take around 12%. Source material: peripheral blood. The receptors originated from a human donor in a cohort sampled during active COVID-19. CDR3s include the opening cysteine and the closing phenylalanine or tryptophan. Clone size appears in some rows only: once, few, many, or a class for an expanded clone.

j_call | v_call | clone_size | cdr3_aa
TRBJ1-5 | TRBV5-1 | - | CASSFAGGSNQPQHF
TRBJ2-1 | TRBV5-1 | - | CASSLADSGAWEQFF
TRBJ1-2 | TRBV12-3/TRBV12-4 | - | CASTRGLYHGYTF
TRBJ2-5 | TRBV4-1 | - | CASSQLGTGGVQETQYF
TRBJ2-3 | TRBV3-1/TRBV3-2 | - | CASSTGGVSTDTQYF
TRBJ2-2 | TRBV5-1 | - | CASSRDRGGTGELFF
TRBJ2-1 | TRBV29-1 | - | CSVEGVRGQYEQFF
TRBJ1-4 | TRBV3-1/TRBV3-2 | - | CASSQRGESEKLFF
TRBJ1-6 | TRBV11-2 | - | CASSLDPGGRGSPLHF
TRBJ2-2 | TRBV6-5 | - | CASRGLAGTGELFF
TRBJ1-4 | TRBV5-6 | once | CASSLKGLSEKLFF
TRBJ2-2 | TRBV3-1/TRBV3-2 | once | CASSQDRDRGGTGELFF
TRBJ2-1 | TRBV24-1 | - | CATSDDGQGRSYNEQFF
TRBJ2-3 | TRBV24-1 | - | CATSDPGSSGGRDTQYF
TRBJ2-7 | TRBV30 | - | CAWSGETGETF
TRBJ2-5 | TRBV5-6 | - | CASSLLEETQYF
TRBJ1-6 | TRBV3-1/TRBV3-2 | - | CASSHQKGNVDNSPLHF
TRBJ2-1 | TRBV10-2 | - | CASRPTGANNEQFF
TRBJ2-3 | TRBV6-4 | - | CASSPQPSGSTDTQYF
TRBJ2-5 | TRBV7-9 | - | CASSPGRGYGETQYF
TRBJ2-3 | TRBV4-2 | - | CASSQDPRAGDTQYF
TRBJ2-1 | TRBV28 | - | CASSPGFGQFF
TRBJ2-5 | TRBV10-2 | - | CASGTETQYF
TRBJ2-1 | TRBV2 | few | CASSISGRGGRNEQFF
TRBJ2-7 | TRBV5-4 | - | CASSLDTYEQYF
TRBJ2-2 | TRBV5-6 | - | CASSRDSPPGELFF
TRBJ2-1 | TRBV2 | - | CASSAAQGWNEQFF
TRBJ1-5 | TRBV21-1 | - | CASSSRGLYSNQPQHF
TRBJ1-1 | TRBV28 | - | CASSLGGTGNTEAFF
TRBJ1-3 | TRBV19 | - | CASSIRPRAGSNTIYF
TRBJ1-1 | TRBV11-3 | - | CASSPRVGTEAFF
TRBJ2-3 | TRBV2 | - | CASSPRGGGTDTQYF
TRBJ1-2 | TRBV11-2 | - | CASSLTGGPYGYTF
TRBJ1-3 | TRBV5-6 | - | CASNFPSGNTIYF
TRBJ1-1 | TRBV19 | - | CASSIDRGMNTEAFF
TRBJ2-3 | TRBV11-3 | - | CASSLVAGADTQYF
TRBJ1-2 | TRBV27 | once | CASSPGRVGGYGYTF
TRBJ2-5 | TRBV3-1/TRBV3-2 | once | CASSLVNGGEETQYF
TRBJ2-1 | TRBV18 | - | CASSPRDRVENEQFF
TRBJ2-2 | TRBV5-1 | - | CASSLAKGGGATGELFF
TRBJ2-3 | TRBV7-8 | - | CASSLGQGGATQYF